These 14 T cell receptor beta chains were all obtained from the same sample, sequenced in a study of shared T cell receptors in the human thymus. TCRdb's table, derived via immunoSEQ multiplex PCR, lists solely in-frame clones and lacks some. The sample contains more than 550,000 clones, about 90% of which appear only once. Another study also made use of these data, one on human thymus T cells.

The material sequenced was thymocytes. The receptors were sampled from a boy younger than two with a congenital heart defect.

The chain carries TRBV28 and TRBJ2-5; TRBD2 is a possible D gene (5 bases). The J call is uncertain, as TRBJ2-7 better fits the DNA end. Germline CDR1 is MDHEN and CDR2 is SYDVKM. The CDR3 runs 16 residues. The CDR3 here is CASSPLPLATSYEQYF. The CDR3, as DNA: TGTGCCAGCAGTCCCCTACCCCTAGCAACCTCCTACGAGCAGTACTTC.

The chain carries TRBV5-1 and TRBJ1-2; 10 nucleotides line up with TRBD1. V shed 3 bases and J 8 bases; nucleotides not matched to a gene: 10. Germline V gene lookup returns CDR1 SGHRS and CDR2 YFSETQ. The CDR3 loop spans 15 amino acids. CDR3 in DNA: TGCGCCAGCAGCTCCCCCGGGACAGGGGAAGAGGGCTACACCTTC. Translated, it gives CASSSPGTGEEGYTF.

The chain couples TRBV1 to TRBJ2-5; the D call TRBD2 from the table was never checked on the DNA. TRBV1 is a pseudogene locus. CDR3 length: 13 residues. The CDR3 DNA follows: TGCACCAGCAGCCATCTTGTCCCGAGCGGGCAGTACTTC. Amino acid sequence: CTSSHLVPSGQYF.

This clone showed up just once. The V call is TRBV19, the J call TRBJ1-2; D remains unclear. V dropped 1 base and J dropped 4 bases, with 7 bases sitting between them. Germline assignment: CDR1 LNHDA and CDR2 SQIVND (reference sequence). The CDR3 sequence is 13 residues long. Here the CDR3 reads CASSIVSGYGYTF. The CDR3 DNA follows: TGTGCCAGTAGTATAGTTTCCGGCTATGGCTACACCTTC.

V usage is TRBV11-2 and J usage is TRBJ2-7, with a weak D call TRBD1 (6 bases). Germline lookup yields CDR1 SGHAT and CDR2 FQNNGV. Deletions cut 6 bases from V and 6 bases from J, with 18 bases between. The CDR3 has 14 residues. CDR3 sequence: CASRRLTGTGEQYF. CDR3 bases: TGTGCCAGCAGACGACTGACAGGAACAGGCGAGCAGTACTTC.

The rearrangement uses TRBV25-1 and TRBJ1-5; no reliable D call. Germline loops: CDR1 MGHDK, CDR2 SYGVNS. CDR3 length: 14 amino acids. Trimming removed 2 bases from V and 9 bases from J, with 14 bases in between. The CDR3 region has the DNA TGTGCCAGCAGTGAACGGGCGGGCCGGGGGCCCCAGCATTTT. Amino acid sequence: CASSERAGRGPQHF. Complete variable domain (other parts from reference TRBV25-1 and TRBJ1-5): EADIYQTPRYLVIGTGKKITLECSQTMGHDKMYWYQQDPGMELHLIHYSYGVNSTEKGDLSSESTVSRIRTEHFPLTLESARPSHTSQYLCASSERAGRGPQHFGDGTRLSIL.

In this sample, this clone turned up once. This sequence joins TRBV20-1 and TRBJ1-2, with D maybe TRBD1 (5 bases). Per germline, CDR1 DFQATT and CDR2 SNEGSKA (reference sequence). The CDR3 spans 11 residues. The CDR3: CRGPAMDGYTF. Here the CDR3 DNA reads TGCAGGGGGCCCGCGATGGATGGCTACACCTTC.

The chain uses TRBV4-1 and TRBJ2-1; possibly TRBD2 for D (6 bases). This CDR3 is built from 18 residues. Trimming stripped 1 base from V and 0 bases from J, with 16 bases between. Germline lookup yields CDR1 MGHRA and CDR2 YSYEKL. CDR3 in amino acids: CASSQGPENGSSYNEQFF. CDR3 nucleotide sequence: TGCGCCAGCAGCCAAGGGCCTGAAAACGGGAGCTCCTACAATGAGCAGTTCTTC.

V gene TRBV28 combines with J gene TRBJ1-6, with 7 bases matching TRBD1. V lost 7 bases and J lost 7; bases outside the gene matches: 10. CDR1 and CDR2 (germline): MDHEN, SYDVKM. The length of the CDR3 is 15 residues. This chain's CDR3 is CASTSTGTGNSPLHF. The CDR3 DNA follows: TGTGCCAGCACATCGACAGGGACTGGAAATTCACCCCTCCACTTT.

The chain has TRBV2 and TRBJ2-3; 16 bases match TRBD2. The CDR3 spans 18 residues. Germline V gene data show CDR1 as SNHLY and CDR2 as FYNNEI. V gave up 6 bases and J gave up 5 bases; unmatched junction bases: 11. The CDR3 region has the DNA TGTGCCAGCAGGACCGGGACTAGCGGGAGGGCCGGTAAAGATACGCAGTATTTT. Its protein product is CASRTGTSGRAGKDTQYF.

The rearrangement links TRBV6-5 to TRBJ2-7, with D hard to call. Trimming cost V 10 bases and J 3 bases, with 10 bases left between them. CDR1 is MNHEY, CDR2 SVGAGI, per germline. CDR3 size: 11 residues. The CDR3 DNA is TGTGCCACGACTCGAGACTACGAGCAGTACTTC. It is translated as CATTRDYEQYF.

The J gene is TRBJ2-5, the V gene TRBV9; D is possibly TRBD1 (5 bases). CDR3 length: 15 residues. V was trimmed by 0 bases and J by 5 bases, leaving 14 bases between them. Germline CDR1 reads SGDLS; CDR2 reads YYNGEE. CDR3 protein: CASSVVGADGETQYF. Here the CDR3 DNA reads TGTGCCAGCAGCGTAGTAGGGGCTGACGGGGAGACCCAGTACTTC. The entire variable domain, with the rest obtained from reference TRBV9 and TRBJ2-5, is as follows: DSGVTQTPKHLITATGQRVTLRCSPRSGDLSVYWYQQSLDQGLQFLIQYYNGEERAKGNILERFSAQQFPDLHSELNLSSLELGDSALYFCASSVVGADGETQYFGPGTRLLVL.

This chain connects TRBV14 to TRBJ2-7; the match to TRBD2 covers 7 bases. CDR1 and CDR2 from the germline V gene are SGHDN and FVKESK. With 4 bases clipped from V and 7 bases from J, the junction kept 13 bases outside the gene matches. The CDR3 runs 15 residues. Here the CDR3 DNA reads TGTGCCAGCAGCCTCATGGCGGGGAGGGGTGGGGAGCAGTACTTC. This translates into CASSLMAGRGGEQYF.

This chain links TRBV7-6 with TRBJ1-5; 8 bases fit TRBD1. The CDR3 is 17 amino acids. Germline V gene lookup returns CDR1 SGHVS and CDR2 FNYEAQ. Trimming at V came to 5 bases and at J to 4 bases, leaving 13 bases not matched to a gene. DNA of the CDR3: TGTGCCAGCAGCCCAAGACGCAGGGGGCTGGGTAATCAGCCCCAGCATTTT. As protein: CASSPRRRGLGNQPQHF.